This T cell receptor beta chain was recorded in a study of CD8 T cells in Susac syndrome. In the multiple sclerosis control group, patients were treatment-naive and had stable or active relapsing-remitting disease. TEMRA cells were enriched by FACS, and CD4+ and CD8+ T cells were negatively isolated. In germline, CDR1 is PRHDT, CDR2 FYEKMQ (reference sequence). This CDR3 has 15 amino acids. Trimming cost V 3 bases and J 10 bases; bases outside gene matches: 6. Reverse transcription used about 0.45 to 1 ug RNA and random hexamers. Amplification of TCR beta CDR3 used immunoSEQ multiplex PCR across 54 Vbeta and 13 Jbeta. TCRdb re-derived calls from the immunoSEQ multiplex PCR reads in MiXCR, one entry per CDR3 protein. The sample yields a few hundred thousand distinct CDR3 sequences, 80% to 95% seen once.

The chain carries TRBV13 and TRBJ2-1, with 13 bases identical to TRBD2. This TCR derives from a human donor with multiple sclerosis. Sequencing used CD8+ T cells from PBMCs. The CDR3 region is CASSFGLAGVVEQFF. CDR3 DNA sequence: TGTGCCAGCAGCTTTGGACTAGCGGGAGTAGTCGAGCAGTTCTTC.